The sequence of this TCR beta chain was determined in a study of blood T cell repertoires in COVID-19. This CDR3 has 14 residues. Germline V gene data show CDR1 as KGHSH and CDR2 as LQKENI. Trimming removed 3 bases from V and 5 bases from J; junction bases left unmatched: 5. Produced via immunoSEQ multiplex PCR; TCRdb's table is partial and in-frame only. The sample carries approximately 240,000 clones, 75% to 95% recorded once. The origin of this receptor is a woman in her late teens or twenties who had recovered from COVID-19. The J gene is TRBJ2-7, the V gene TRBV18; 9 bases match TRBD1. The sequenced material came from PBMCs or T cells enriched from blood (not recorded which). Here the CDR3 reads CASSPGTGLDEQYF. For the CDR3, the DNA is TGTGCCAGCTCACCCGGGACAGGGCTCGACGAGCAGTACTTC.